Below are 10 T cell receptor beta chains sequenced from a single sample in a study of cytomegalovirus exposure and HLA in healthy donors. PCR involved 60 Vbeta and 13 Jbeta primers. Sequenced by immunoSEQ multiplex PCR; TCRdb stores in-frame clones only, minus some. The record lists over 100,000 clones, of which the ten most abundant hold approximately 1.6%. Input material: PBMCs. The receptors were sampled from a man aged 18 to 35 in good health and CMV-seronegative.

The chain joins TRBV2 to TRBJ2-7; TRBD2 aligns across 10 bases. Germline loops: CDR1 SNHLY, CDR2 FYNNEI. The ends lost 10 bases at V and 3 bases at J; junction bases unmatched: 9. This CDR3 has 14 residues. CDR3 DNA: TGTGCCACCGTTACCGGGACTAGCGTCTACGAGCAGTACTTC. As protein: CATVTGTSVYEQYF.

V usage is TRBV29-1 and J usage is TRBJ2-7; TRBD2 matches 10 bases. V lost 4 bases and J lost 3; bases outside the gene matches: 6. This CDR3 is 14 amino acids long. The V gene's germline CDR1 is SQVTM and CDR2 ANQGSEA. CDR3 nucleotides: TGCAGCGTTGGCAGCGGGGGGGCAAGCTACGAGCAGTACTTC. It encodes CSVGSGGASYEQYF.

V and J are TRBV7-8 and TRBJ1-1; D uncertain. V lost 2 bases and J lost 12, with 16 bases in between. Germline lookup yields CDR1 SGHVS and CDR2 FQNEAQ. This CDR3 is 13 amino acids long. In DNA form, the CDR3 reads TGTGCCAGCAGCTTATCCCTGGCGGGAGCGTCTTTCTTT. Its protein is CASSLSLAGASFF.

The chain links TRBV19 to TRBJ2-3; 8 positions agree with TRBD2. Germline V gene data show CDR1 as LNHDA and CDR2 as SQIVND (reference sequence). This CDR3 is 15 amino acids long. Trimming removed 10 bases from V and 4 bases from J; junction bases left unmatched: 13. In DNA, the CDR3 is TGTGCCACAGAAGCGGGAGAAGGAGAGGCAGATACGCAGTATTTT. Its protein is CATEAGEGEADTQYF. Combining the CDR3 with reference TRBV19 and TRBJ2-3 gives the whole variable domain DGGITQSPKYLFRKEGQNVTLSCEQNLNHDAMYWYRQDPGQGLRLIYYSQIVNDFQKGDIAEGYSVSREKKESFPLTVTSAQKNPTAFYLCATEAGEGEADTQYFGPGTRLTVL.

The chain uses TRBV15 and TRBJ1-5; 8 bases are shared with TRBD1. The germline CDR1 and CDR2 sequences are LNHNV and YYDKDF (reference sequence). CDR3 length: 16 amino acids. V lost 5 bases, J lost 0 bases, and 6 bases stayed unmatched. CDR3 sequence: CATSRGQGNSNQPQHF. The CDR3 DNA reads as TGTGCCACCAGCCGAGGACAGGGTAATAGCAATCAGCCCCAGCATTTT.

The V call is TRBV10-2, the J call TRBJ1-2; weak D call: TRBD1 (6 bases). The V and J ends lost 5 bases and 4 bases respectively, with 11 bases between them. Germline CDR1 WSHSY, CDR2 SAAADI. This CDR3 has 13 residues. Written as DNA, the CDR3 is TGCGCCAGCAGTCAAGGACAGCGCTATGGCTACACCTTC. This translates into CASSQGQRYGYTF.

The rearrangement links TRBV10-2 to TRBJ2-7, with D perhaps matching TRBD1 (6 bases). The CDR3 has 14 amino acids. Trimming left V 3 bases short and J 3 bases short, with 12 bases between. The germline gives CDR1 WSHSY, CDR2 SAAADI. The CDR3 DNA is TGCGCCAGCAGTGAAGGGGACACCTACTACGAGCAGTACTTC. Translating gives CASSEGDTYYEQYF.

The chain recombines TRBV9 with TRBJ2-7, with TRBD2 as a possible D gene (6 bases). The V and J ends lost 0 bases and 1 base respectively, with 11 bases between them. The germline V gene has CDR1 SGDLS and CDR2 YYNGEE. The CDR3 extends over 15 amino acids. The CDR3 sequence: CASSVGPGGSYEQYF. As DNA, the CDR3 is TGTGCCAGCAGCGTAGGTCCCGGGGGTTCCTACGAGCAGTACTTC.

This sequence joins TRBV9 and TRBJ1-2, with D possibly matching TRBD1 (5 bases). The germline V gene encodes CDR1 SGDLS and CDR2 YYNGEE. CDR3 length equals 12 residues. The CDR3 DNA reads as TGTGCTTCCGGGGGGTGGAACTATGGCTACACCTTC. Translated, it gives CASGGWNYGYTF.

This rearrangement joins TRBV9 to TRBJ2-5; D gene uncertain. The germline V and J ends were trimmed by 0 bases and 5 bases, with 5 bases remaining between them. Germline CDR1 SGDLS, CDR2 YYNGEE. The CDR3 spans 12 residues. The CDR3 DNA sequence: TGTGCCAGCAGCGTAGTCGGGGAGACCCAGTACTTC. Translation gives CASSVVGETQYF.